This entry is about one T cell receptor (beta chain). Authors' processing steps: From reference gene primer amplification, estimates of nucleated cell counts were derived. Clones were sequenced by immunoSEQ multiplex PCR, and TCRdb holds only the in-frame ones, with some missing. V and J calls and clone size are as listed in that table; D and trimming were resolved from the DNA. The sample carries about 200,000 clones, 70% to 90% recorded once. This sample is part of a study of blood T cell repertoires in COVID-19. The CDR3 runs 14 residues. Trimming took off 3 bases at V and 2 bases at J, with 9 bases between the two ends. Germline V CDR1 and CDR2: SGHAT, FQNNGV.

This chain links TRBV11-2 with TRBJ2-3, with D uncertain. The sequence was collected from a woman over 75 with acute or convalescent COVID-19. Sequencing input: peripheral blood. CDR3 nucleotide sequence: TGTGCCAGCAGCTTTTCCAGGATCACAGATACGCAGTATTTT. It yields the protein CASSFSRITDTQYF.